The sequence of this T cell receptor beta chain was determined in a study of human T cells and chemical hapten exposure. About the research overall: Patch tests delivered 0.01% DPC to the upper back and were evaluated at 6 days. A patient group, mainly female, showed alopecia areata, totalis or universalis.

Each CDR3 protein gets one entry after TCRdb re-called the RACE reads with MiXCR. The sample records about 120,000 distinct CDR3 sequences, roughly an eighth being singletons. As to time point: patch test 1, 2 weeks after DPC sensitization. Sample treatment: therapeutic diphenylcyclopropenone sensitization with weekly scalp DPC. This clonotype was picked up a small number of times. The antigen is undetermined. This CDR3 has 15 amino acids. With V trimmed by 3 bases and J by 4 bases, 3 bases remained unmatched. CDR1 is MGHRA, CDR2 YSYEKL, per germline. General observations from the study: Controls had significantly fewer large CDR3 similarity clusters than were formed by expanded TCRs.

The sequence derives from a man between 18 and 35 years old with alopecia areata. Some clones in this sample may be carry-over from other donors' samples. The sample was whole blood, taken in connection with sensitization to the hapten diphenylcyclopropenone (DPC). This chain joins TRBV4-1 and TRBJ2-1, with TRBD1 matching over 10 bases. CDR3 in DNA: TGCGCCAGCAGCCATGACAGGGGGCTTTACAATGAGCAGTTCTTC. It codes for CASSHDRGLYNEQFF.